The clone carrying this T cell receptor beta chain turned up a few times. This sample was included in a study of blood T cell repertoires in COVID-19. Living in under 30 US areas, the participants were between 18 and 89 years of age. Cohort 3 donors were reported recovered after two negative PCRs, clearance, or symptom resolution. In the authors' workflow: Cell counts per sample came from amplifying reference gene primers. Measured with immunoSEQ multiplex PCR; TCRdb has only the in-frame clones, and not every one. For V, J and clone size, that table is used; D and trimming come from the DNA. There are a few hundred thousand clones in the sample; about 87% occur only once, and about 1.3% lies in the top ten. The CDR3 has 14 amino acids. Germline V CDR1 and CDR2: LNHDA, SQIVND (reference sequence). The trim removed 8 bases at V and 1 base at J, leaving 5 bases unmatched.

The genes are TRBV19 and TRBJ1-5, with 7 bases identical to TRBD1. This TCR was sampled from a man aged 25-45 years who had recovered from COVID-19. Source material: PBMCs or T cells enriched from blood (not recorded which). The CDR3, as DNA: TGTGCCAGTTCGGTGGGACAGAGCAATCAGCCCCAGCATTTT. Translation gives CASSVGQSNQPQHF. The whole variable domain, remainder taken from reference TRBV19 and TRBJ1-5, is DGGITQSPKYLFRKEGQNVTLSCEQNLNHDAMYWYRQDPGQGLRLIYYSQIVNDFQKGDIAEGYSVSREKKESFPLTVTSAQKNPTAFYLCASSVGQSNQPQHFGDGTRLSIL.